The T cell receptor beta chain under discussion was sequenced for a study of T cells after yellow fever vaccination. From the 5' RACE reads, TCRdb called clonotypes with MiXCR, one entry per CDR3 protein. The sample carries a few hundred thousand distinct CDR3 sequences, almost 4% recorded once. The clonotype originates from a man between 18 and 35 years old who received the YFV17D yellow fever vaccine. This specimen consisted of PBMCs, obtained 5 days after the yellow fever booster vaccination.

CDR3 nucleotide sequence: TGCGCCAGCAGCTTGGTGGGAACCAGACAAGAGACCCAGTACTTC. Translating it yields CASSLVGTRQETQYF. This rearrangement joins TRBV5-1 to TRBJ2-5, with D unclear. This CDR3 has 15 residues. Trimming removed 0 bases at V and 2 bases at J, with 11 bases between. The germline CDR1 and CDR2 sequences are SGHRS and YFSETQ.